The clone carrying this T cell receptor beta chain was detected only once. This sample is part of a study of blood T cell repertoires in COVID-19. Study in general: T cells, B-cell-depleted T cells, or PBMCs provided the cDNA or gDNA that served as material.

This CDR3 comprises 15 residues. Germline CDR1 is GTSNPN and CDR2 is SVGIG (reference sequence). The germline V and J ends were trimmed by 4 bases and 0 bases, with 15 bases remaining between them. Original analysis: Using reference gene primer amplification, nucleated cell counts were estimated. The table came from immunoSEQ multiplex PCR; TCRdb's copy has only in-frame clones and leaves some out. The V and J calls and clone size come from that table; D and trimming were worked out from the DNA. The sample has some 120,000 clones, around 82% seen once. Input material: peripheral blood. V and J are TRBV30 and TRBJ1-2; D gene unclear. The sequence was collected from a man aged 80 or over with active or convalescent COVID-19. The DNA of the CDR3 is TGTGCCTGGATCTCTGGCGGGCCTACTAACTATGGCTACACCTTC. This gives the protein CAWISGGPTNYGYTF.